This T cell receptor (beta chain) was identified during a study of spatial heterogeneity in lung cancer. CDR1 is SGHDN and CDR2 is FVKESK in the germline V gene. Trimming cost V 1 base and J 8 bases, with 14 bases left between them. The CDR3 length is 14 residues. Time point in this sample: sample taken at primary tumor resection. One entry per CDR3 protein results from TCRdb running MiXCR on the 5' RACE reads. The sample lists around 87,000 distinct CDR3 sequences, about an eighth occurring once. This clonotype has just a few counts. This specimen was PBMCs, taken at surgery. The chain uses TRBV14 and TRBJ1-2, with D possibly being TRBD1 (5 bases). This receptor was identified in a male donor with early-stage non-small cell lung cancer. The CDR3 DNA reads as TGTGCCAGCAGCCAAGTGATAGGGACGTACGGCTACACCTTC. Its protein product is CASSQVIGTYGYTF.